This TCR beta chain emerged from a study of shared clonotypes between healthy human individuals. Study context: The donor pool was made up of two women and a few men aged 18 to 49.

The naive CD8 population came from CD45RO-negative cells selected for CCR7, without terminally differentiated effector memory CD45RA+ cells. Study outcomes and limitations: Memory subsets generally showed lower estimated richness than naive subsets. Researchers sampled blood only, noting tissue repertoires likely differ.

In the original analysis: Junction-only immunoSEQ sequences carried no quality scores, so filtering differed. Sequenced by immunoSEQ multiplex PCR; TCRdb stores in-frame clones only, minus some. The V and J calls and the clone size are those of that table, but D and trimming were determined from the DNA. This table has approximately 2,000,000 clones, approximately 92% appearing once. With respect to this clone: Its antigen remains unidentified.

Material: naive CD8+ T cells from PBMCs. This TCR derives from a man aged 18 to 29 in good health. Some clones in this sample may be carry-over from other donors' samples.

Here the CDR3 DNA reads TGTGCCAGCAGGAACTCACCTAATCAGCCCCAGCATTTT. This sequence encodes CASRNSPNQPQHF. This chain uses TRBV27 with TRBJ1-5; D is unclear. The CDR3 loop spans 13 amino acids. Germline CDR1 is MNHEY and CDR2 is SMNVEV (reference sequence). V was clipped by 6 bases and J by 4 bases, with 10 bases between them.